This TCR beta chain was sequenced during a study of T cells after yellow fever vaccination. Note on this clonotype: Its target is not known.

Notes on the study in general: Abundant contaminating clonotypes from the bulk population could appear in FACS-sorted repertoires.

5'RACE template switching produced TCR cDNA carrying a universal primer site and UMIs. TCRdb itself ran the 5' RACE reads through MiXCR, one entry per CDR3 protein. Here the sample spans approximately 300,000 distinct CDR3 sequences, approximately 12% being singletons. The CDR3 has 11 amino acids. V was pared by 0 bases and J by 11 bases, with 7 bases between. Germline assignment: CDR1 GTSNPN and CDR2 SVGIG (reference sequence). The sequencing used CD4+ T cells sorted from PBMCs, collected 45 days after the yellow fever booster vaccination. The receptor was isolated from a man younger than 45 who received the YFV17D yellow fever vaccine. V usage is TRBV30 and J usage is TRBJ1-4; D unresolved. In DNA form, the CDR3 reads TGTGCCTGGAGTGTAACGGAGAAACTGTTTTTT. Translated: CAWSVTEKLFF.